This is a list of T cell receptor beta chains from one sample in a study of blood T cell repertoires in COVID-19. Produced via immunoSEQ multiplex PCR; TCRdb's table is partial and in-frame only. The data show about 670,000 clones, over 80% seen once. The sequencing input was peripheral blood. Receptors were obtained from a woman aged 18-29 years with acute or convalescent COVID-19. The CDR3 runs from the conserved cysteine through the conserved F or W. A D gene is named only where the DNA matches it firmly. A clone size is listed for some rows: how often the clone was seen (once, few, many), or a class if it is expanded.

abundance	v_gene	j_gene	d_gene	CDR3aa	CDR3nt
.	TRBV4-1	TRBJ1-6	.	CASSQATGYNNSPLHF	TGCGCCAGCAGCCAAGCAACAGGGTATAATAATTCACCCCTCCACTTT
.	TRBV13	TRBJ2-7	.	CASSLVGLEGYEQYF	TGTGCCAGCAGCTTAGTGGGTCTAGAGGGCTACGAGCAGTACTTC
.	TRBV28	TRBJ2-1	TRBD2	CASSSVAGGGWDEQFF	TGTGCCAGCAGTTCCGTAGCGGGAGGGGGCTGGGATGAGCAGTTCTTC
.	TRBV11-2	TRBJ2-6	TRBD2	CASSLVAGAGANVLTF	TGTGCCAGCAGCTTAGTAGCGGGGGCTGGGGCCAACGTCCTGACTTTC
.	TRBV18	TRBJ2-7	TRBD1	CASSRDSSYEQYF	TGTGCCAGCTCTCGGGACAGCTCCTACGAGCAGTACTTC
.	TRBV5-5	TRBJ1-3	TRBD1	CASSLGDRAFLSGNTIYF	TGTGCCAGCAGCTTGGGTGACAGGGCCTTCCTCTCTGGAAACACCATATATTTT
.	TRBV19	TRBJ1-5	.	CASSMRSASQPQHF	TGTGCCAGTAGTATGAGGAGTGCGTCTCAGCCCCAGCATTTT
.	TRBV3-1/TRBV3-2	TRBJ1-1	.	CASSPAGRGTEAFF	TGTGCCAGCAGCCCTGCTGGGAGGGGGACTGAAGCTTTCTTT
once	TRBV4-2	TRBJ2-7	TRBD2	CASSQVGRGGADEQYF	TGTGCCAGCAGCCAAGTCGGACGCGGGGGGGCCGACGAGCAGTACTTC
once	TRBV12-3/TRBV12-4	TRBJ2-1	.	CASSYIAVRQFF	TGTGCCAGCAGCTACATCGCGGTACGGCAGTTCTTC
few	TRBV19	TRBJ1-5	TRBD1	CATLPGTASNQPQHF	TGTGCCACCCTACCCGGGACAGCGAGCAATCAGCCCCAGCATTTT
few	TRBV7-2	TRBJ1-1	.	CASSEAQGNTEAFF	TGTGCCAGCAGCGAGGCCCAGGGGAACACTGAAGCTTTCTTT
few	TRBV30	TRBJ1-4	.	CAWSVRLGGEKLFF	TGTGCCTGGAGTGTACGGCTAGGGGGTGAAAAACTGTTTTTT
once	TRBV6-5	TRBJ1-6	.	CASSYANRSYNSPLHF	TGTGCCAGCAGTTACGCTAACAGATCTTATAATTCACCCCTCCACTTT
.	TRBV9	TRBJ2-7	TRBD2	CASSVGASGANYEQYF	TGTGCCAGCAGCGTAGGGGCTAGCGGGGCCAACTACGAGCAGTACTTC
.	TRBV18	TRBJ1-3	.	CASSPNQGSGNTIYF	TGTGCCAGCTCACCAAATCAGGGTTCTGGAAACACCATATATTTT
.	TRBV19	TRBJ1-6	TRBD1	CASSNFRTGGLSSPLHF	TGTGCCAGTAGTAATTTTCGGACAGGGGGTTTAAGTTCACCCCTCCACTTT
.	TRBV19	TRBJ2-1	.	CASSIATAYNEQFF	TGTGCCAGTAGTATCGCGACAGCTTACAATGAGCAGTTCTTC
.	TRBV7-8	TRBJ2-2	.	CASRSTGRNTGELFF	TGTGCCAGCAGGTCCACAGGGAGAAACACCGGGGAGCTGTTTTTT
.	TRBV6-1	TRBJ1-2	.	CASSERFGRNYGYTF	TGTGCCAGCAGTGAACGCTTCGGGAGGAACTATGGCTACACCTTC
.	TRBV9	TRBJ2-2	.	CASTPGAGTGELFF	TGTGCCAGCACACCTGGGGCCGGCACCGGGGAGCTGTTTTTT
.	TRBV6-4	TRBJ2-1	.	CASSDSYTGEQFF	TGTGCCAGCAGTGACTCGTATACAGGGGAGCAGTTCTTC
.	TRBV7-9	TRBJ1-2	TRBD1	CASSLDRAGGYTF	TGTGCCAGCAGCCTTGACAGGGCCGGCGGCTACACCTTC